One sample yielded the 12 T cell receptor beta chains listed below, sequenced in a study of vaccination and CD4 T cells after COVID-19. This sample's treatment: approximately nine-day PBMC culture with coronavirus spike peptide pools or control peptides (ViraFEST assay). Gathered ahead of the COVID-19 pandemic (2011-2018) were the CD4+ T cells of the unexposed donor. The assay that was used to sequence DNA from cultured CD4+ T cells was the Oncomine TCR Beta short-read assay. Using its own MiXCR run on the PCR reads, TCRdb lists one record per CDR3 protein. The sample has thousands of distinct CDR3 sequences, 15% to 20% seen once. No antigen has been identified for these receptors. The specimen sequenced was CD4+ T cells from blood, cultured in vitro. All receptors come from a human donor in good health.

The sample holds a few counts of this clonotype. This chain joins TRBV7-8 and TRBJ1-5; possible D gene TRBD1, 5 bases. V was trimmed by 2 bases and J by 6 bases, leaving 5 bases between them. This CDR3 has 12 residues. Germline V gives CDR1 SGHVS, CDR2 FQNEAQ. CDR3 DNA sequence: TGTGCCAGCAGCTTACAGGGTCAGCCCCAGCATTTT. Protein sequence: CASSLQGQPQHF.

This chain connects TRBV2 to TRBJ2-5, with TRBD2 matching 11 bases. The CDR3 is 15 residues long. Germline CDR1 reads SNHLY; CDR2 reads FYNNEI. V dropped 5 bases and J dropped 5; count of bases not matched to a gene: 7. In DNA form, the CDR3 reads TGTGCCAGCAGTTTTAGCGGGAGGGCCGGGGAGACCCAGTACTTC. Encoded protein: CASSFSGRAGETQYF.

The table lists this clonotype with a few counts. The chain links TRBV20-1 to TRBJ2-7, with D possibly being TRBD1 (5 bases). CDR1 and CDR2 from the germline V gene are DFQATT and SNEGSKA (reference sequence). V shed 1 base and J shed 3 bases, with 10 bases lying between them. The CDR3 is 13 residues long. The CDR3 loop is CSARGQNRYEQYF. Here the CDR3 DNA reads TGCAGTGCTAGAGGACAGAATCGCTACGAGCAGTACTTC.

The chain links TRBV20-1 to TRBJ2-7, with D hard to call. Germline CDR1 DFQATT, CDR2 SNEGSKA (reference sequence). The V and J ends lost 6 bases and 0 bases respectively, with 15 bases between them. This CDR3 comprises 14 residues. The CDR3 protein is CSAPIVASSYEQYF. In nucleotides, the CDR3 is TGCAGTGCCCCCATAGTGGCCAGCTCCTACGAGCAGTACTTC.

This clonotype was detected only a few times. The V and J genes are TRBV19 and TRBJ2-5; TRBD2 matches 12 bases. The CDR3 contains 17 residues. The germline CDR1 and CDR2 sequences are LNHDA and SQIVND (reference sequence). V lost 3 bases, J lost 4 bases, and 9 bases stayed unmatched. Here the CDR3 reads CASSIASGGARAETQYF. The DNA for the CDR3 is TGTGCCAGTAGTATTGCTAGCGGGGGGGCCAGGGCAGAGACCCAGTACTTC.

This clonotype was seen a few times. CDR3: CASSETGRGQPQHF. The CDR3 DNA reads as TGTGCCAGCAGCGAGACAGGGAGAGGCCAGCCCCAGCATTTT. The chain has TRBV14 and TRBJ1-5, with 7 bases fitting TRBD1. CDR1 is SGHDN and CDR2 is FVKESK in the germline V gene. The CDR3 is 14 amino acids. Trimming at V came to 5 bases and at J to 7 bases, leaving 8 bases not matched to a gene.

This clonotype is medium-sized within its sample. The rearrangement uses TRBV19 and TRBJ1-1; weak D call: TRBD1 (6 bases). Trimming stripped 5 bases from V and 5 bases from J, with 15 bases between. The CDR3 totals 14 residues. In germline, CDR1 is LNHDA, CDR2 SQIVND (reference sequence). For the CDR3, the DNA is TGTGCCAGTAGTGTCCGGAGGGGGGAAACTGAAGCTTTCTTT. The encoded protein is CASSVRRGETEAFF.

Note on this clonotype: Being one base from a much bigger clone, this may be a read error. The CDR3 nucleotides read TGTGCCAGCAGCTTATTAAAGTCGGGGGAGAGGGAGACCCAGTACTTC. This sequence encodes CASSLLKSGERETQYF. This chain joins TRBV7-9 and TRBJ2-5; tentatively, D is TRBD2 (6 bases). The CDR3 runs to 16 residues. Trimming stripped 2 bases from V and 5 bases from J, with 18 bases between. Germline CDR1 is SEHNR and CDR2 is FQNEAQ (reference sequence). The entire variable domain, with the rest obtained from reference TRBV7-9 and TRBJ2-5, is as follows: DTGVSQNPRHKITKRGQNVTFRCDPISEHNRLYWYRQTLGQGPEFLTYFQNEAQLEKSRLLSDRFSAERPKGSFSTLEIQRTEQGDSAMYLCASSLLKSGERETQYFGPGTRLLVL.

By share of the sample, this clonotype is medium-sized. The chain carries TRBV19 and TRBJ1-5, with a tentative D call TRBD1 (5 bases). Trimming pared 1 base from V and 9 bases from J, leaving 13 bases between. The germline gives CDR1 LNHDA, CDR2 SQIVND (reference sequence). This CDR3 spans 14 amino acids. CDR3 protein: CASSIGGAVGPQHF. The CDR3 DNA reads as TGTGCCAGTAGTATAGGGGGCGCGGTGGGGCCCCAGCATTTT.

CDR3: CSVDRAGTEAFF. In nucleotides, the CDR3 is TGCAGCGTCGACAGGGCGGGCACTGAAGCTTTCTTT. This rearrangement joins TRBV29-1 to TRBJ1-1; TRBD1 aligns across 7 bases. Germline V gives CDR1 SQVTM, CDR2 ANQGSEA. V shed 6 bases, J shed 4 bases, and the junction held 5 bases outside the gene matches. CDR3 length: 12 amino acids.

There are a few counts of this clonotype. V gene TRBV12-3 or TRBV12-4 combines with J gene TRBJ2-3; no reliable D call. This CDR3 comprises 13 residues. V was pared by 8 bases and J by 0 bases, with 9 bases between. CDR3 DNA: TGTGCCAGCTCGGGTCCTAGCACAGATACGCAGTATTTT. It yields the protein CASSGPSTDTQYF.

V usage is TRBV5-4 and J usage is TRBJ2-2; no reliable D call. Trimming took 0 bases from V and 1 from J, leaving 7 bases between them. The CDR3 has 15 residues. Germline V gene data show CDR1 as SGHNT and CDR2 as YYREEE (reference sequence). The CDR3 region is CASSLDNGNTGELFF. The CDR3, as DNA: TGTGCCAGCAGCTTGGATAATGGGAACACCGGGGAGCTGTTTTTT.